This T cell receptor (beta chain) is drawn from a study of shared clonotypes between healthy human individuals. CD45RO-negative, CCR7-positively selected cells formed the naive CD8 fraction, excluding terminally differentiated effector memory CD45RA+ cells. Method: immunoSEQ multiplex PCR; TCRdb's copy keeps in-frame clones and lacks some. The repertoire holds about 580,000 clones, with 98% as singletons. CDR1 and CDR2 (germline): MDHEN, SYDVKM. CDR3 size: 15 residues. V was cut by 4 bases and J by 2 bases, with 12 bases left in between. Sequenced material: naive CD8+ T cells sorted from blood. The sequence came from a man aged 25-40 years in good health. The rearrangement uses TRBV28 and TRBJ1-3; weak D call: TRBD1 (5 bases). CDR3 loop: CASSSPARAGNTIYF. The CDR3 region has the DNA TGTGCCAGCAGTTCCCCCGCCAGGGCTGGAAACACCATATATTTT.